Presented here are 5 T cell receptor beta chains from one specimen sequenced in a study of technical replicates of blood from several donors. Libraries were prepared by immunoSEQ multiplex PCR; TCRdb keeps only in-frame clonotypes and omits some of them. The sample includes some 75,000 clones, 96% of them seen just once. Sample: T cells isolated from PBMCs. The receptors here all came from a human donor in good health.

For the CDR3, the DNA is TGCGCCAGCAGCTCCGGACAGGGGGCCTGGAATGAGCAGTTCTTC. It yields the protein CASSSGQGAWNEQFF. The V and J genes are TRBV5-1 and TRBJ2-1; 11 bases agree with TRBD1. V was pared by 3 bases and J by 7 bases, with 6 bases of the junction left unmatched. This CDR3 region has 15 residues. CDR1 and CDR2 (germline): SGHRS, YFSETQ.

The chain has TRBV6-5 and TRBJ2-3; 9 bases agree with TRBD2. The CDR3 spans 12 residues. Unmatched junction bases numbered 8, after V lost 8 bases and J lost 11 bases. CDR1 and CDR2 (germline): MNHEY, SVGAGI. The CDR3 here is CASGISGSGQYF. In nucleotides, the CDR3 is TGTGCCAGCGGGATTAGCGGGAGTGGGCAGTATTTT.

The chain employs TRBV5-1 and TRBJ2-1; no firm D call. Trimming removed 6 bases at V and 5 bases at J, with 12 bases between. Looked up from germline, CDR1 is SGHRS and CDR2 is YFSETQ. The CDR3 is made up of 13 amino acids. DNA of the CDR3: TGCGCCAGCATGGTGAGGTTAGACAATGAGCAGTTCTTC. The encoded protein is CASMVRLDNEQFF.

V usage is TRBV6-4 and J usage is TRBJ1-1, with 9 bases that match TRBD1. Germline V CDR1 and CDR2: MRHNA, SNTAGT. The V and J ends lost 5 bases and 3 bases, in that order; junction bases with no gene match: 7. This CDR3 is built from 15 residues. The CDR3, as DNA: TGTGCCAGCAGTCTCGGGACAGGGTTTGACACTGAAGCTTTCTTT. This sequence encodes CASSLGTGFDTEAFF.

Remarks on this clone: Other DNA sequences from this sample encode an identical CDR3 as well. This sequence joins TRBV4-1 and TRBJ2-6, with TRBD2 as a possible D gene (5 bases). V was pared by 1 base and J by 0 bases, with 7 bases between. CDR1 and CDR2 (germline): MGHRA, YSYEKL. This CDR3 spans 16 amino acids. The CDR3 DNA reads TGCGCCAGCAGCCAAGTACGGGGCTCTGGGGCCAACGTCCTGACTTTC. Its protein product is CASSQVRGSGANVLTF.